This entry is about one T cell receptor (beta chain). The target antigen is unknown. TCRdb's table, derived via immunoSEQ multiplex PCR, lists solely in-frame clones and lacks some. Of 55,000 to 80,000 clones listed, about 80% are singletons. The sample is drawn from a study of identifying expanded T cells in peripheral blood. Study findings and constraints: Over approximately two and four weeks, about 16.4 and 19 clones changed, versus roughly 1.1 between replicates. Across healthy donors, higher total template counts meant significantly greater two-week count variance.

Collection occurred without any documented infections or immune events in donors. The sequence came from a person between 18 and 75 years old in good health. Source material: blood.

CDR3 residues: CASSEYMNTEAFF. Here the CDR3 DNA reads TGTGCCAGCTCAGAGTACATGAACACTGAAGCTTTCTTT. This chain links TRBV27 with TRBJ1-1, with no clear D. Trimming stripped 8 bases from V and 0 bases from J, with 10 bases between. Per germline, CDR1 MNHEY and CDR2 SMNVEV (reference sequence). The CDR3 contains 13 residues.